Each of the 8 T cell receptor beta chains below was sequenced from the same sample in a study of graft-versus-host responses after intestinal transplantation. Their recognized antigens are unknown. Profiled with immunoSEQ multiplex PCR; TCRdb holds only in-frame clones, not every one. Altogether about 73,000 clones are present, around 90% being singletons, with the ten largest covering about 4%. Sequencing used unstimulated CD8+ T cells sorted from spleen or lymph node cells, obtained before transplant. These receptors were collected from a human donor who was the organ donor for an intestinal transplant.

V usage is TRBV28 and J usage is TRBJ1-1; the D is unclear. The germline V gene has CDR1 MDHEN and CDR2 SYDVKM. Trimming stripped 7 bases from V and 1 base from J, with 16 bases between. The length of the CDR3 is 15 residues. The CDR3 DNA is TGTGCCAGCATCTATAAGGGAGGGAAGAACACTGAAGCTTTCTTT. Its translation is CASIYKGGKNTEAFF.

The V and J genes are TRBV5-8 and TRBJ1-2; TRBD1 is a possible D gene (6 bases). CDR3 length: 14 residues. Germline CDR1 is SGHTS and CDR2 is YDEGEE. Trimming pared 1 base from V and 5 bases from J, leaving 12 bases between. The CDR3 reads CASSLSRTDYGYTF. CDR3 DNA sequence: TGTGCCAGCAGCTTGAGCAGGACAGATTATGGCTACACCTTC.

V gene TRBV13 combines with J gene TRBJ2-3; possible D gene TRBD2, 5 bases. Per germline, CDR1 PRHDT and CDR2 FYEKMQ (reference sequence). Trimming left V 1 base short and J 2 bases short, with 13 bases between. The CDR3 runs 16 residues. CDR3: CASSLADSQLTDTQYF. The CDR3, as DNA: TGTGCCAGCAGCTTAGCGGACTCCCAACTCACAGATACGCAGTATTTT.

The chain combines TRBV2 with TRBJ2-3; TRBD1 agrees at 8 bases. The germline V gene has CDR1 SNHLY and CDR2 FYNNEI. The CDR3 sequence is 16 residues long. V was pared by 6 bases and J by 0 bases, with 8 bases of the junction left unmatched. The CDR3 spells CASSLQGEVSTDTQYF. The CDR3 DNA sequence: TGTGCCAGCAGCTTACAGGGGGAAGTGAGCACAGATACGCAGTATTTT.

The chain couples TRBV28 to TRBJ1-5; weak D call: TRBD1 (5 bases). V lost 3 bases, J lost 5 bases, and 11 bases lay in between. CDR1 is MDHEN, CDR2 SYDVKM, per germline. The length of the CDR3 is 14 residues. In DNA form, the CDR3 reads TGTGCCAGCAGTTTGCGGGGCTTGTATCAGCCCCAGCATTTT. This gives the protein CASSLRGLYQPQHF.

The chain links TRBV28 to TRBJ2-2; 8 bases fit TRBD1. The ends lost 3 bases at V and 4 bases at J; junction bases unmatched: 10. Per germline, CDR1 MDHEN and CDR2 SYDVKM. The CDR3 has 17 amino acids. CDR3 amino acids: CASSFPSTGAVTGELFF. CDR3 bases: TGTGCCAGCAGTTTTCCCTCGACAGGGGCGGTCACCGGGGAGCTGTTTTTT.

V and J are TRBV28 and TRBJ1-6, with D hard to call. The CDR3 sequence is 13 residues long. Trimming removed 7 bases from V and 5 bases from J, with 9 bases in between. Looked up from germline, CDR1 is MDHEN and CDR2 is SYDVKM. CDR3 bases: TGTGCCAGCAAAGGAGGGAATAATTCACCCCTCCACTTT. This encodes CASKGGNNSPLHF.

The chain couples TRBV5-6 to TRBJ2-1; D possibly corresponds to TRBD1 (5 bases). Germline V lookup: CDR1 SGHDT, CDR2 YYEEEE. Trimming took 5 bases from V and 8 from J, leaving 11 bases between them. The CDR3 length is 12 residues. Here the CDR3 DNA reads TGTGCCAGCAGGCATCAGGGCCATGAGCAGTTCTTC. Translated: CASRHQGHEQFF.